This TCR beta chain was documented in a study of molecular identifiers for immune sequencing clone quantification. In the case of this clonotype: Its cognate antigen is unknown. This clone may be a read error of a much larger clone one base away.

Making the bulk TCR libraries relied on previously described methods and listed TCR primers. TCRdb passed the PCR reads through MiXCR, listing each CDR3 protein once. The sample lists under 600,000 distinct CDR3 sequences, about a fifth occurring once. The length of the CDR3 is 15 residues. Trimming took off 7 bases at V and 0 bases at J, with 17 bases between the two ends. Germline V lookup: CDR1 SGDLS, CDR2 YYNGEE. Study-level findings and limits: Highly expanded clone sizes could be underestimated by identical TCR molecules sharing a barcode.

This TCR was sampled from a human donor in good health. Some libraries in this study had Jurkat cell RNA spiked in. The chain uses TRBV9 and TRBJ2-7, with no clear D. The sample taken for sequencing was naive CD8+ T cells from blood, with Jurkat cell RNA spiked in. Subset in this sample: FACS-sorted CD8+CD4-CCR7+CD45RA+ naive T cells. Written as DNA, the CDR3 is TGTGCCAGCGGCCCCTCGTCCGGGCCCTCCTACGAGCAGTACTTC. Its protein is CASGPSSGPSYEQYF.